Sequencing of this T cell receptor (beta chain) was carried out in a study of shared clonotypes between healthy human individuals. Genomic DNA of unsorted samples came from 85 million to 90 million PBMCs. Sequencing used immunoSEQ multiplex PCR; TCRdb keeps in-frame clones, though not all of them. The data contain about 490,000 clones, 79% of them singletons. The source is a woman between 40 and 55 years old in good health. Some clones in this sample may be carry-over from other donors' samples. Sequencing input: PBMCs.

The CDR3 loop reads CAWSIQGDEQFF. The DNA of the CDR3 is TGTGCCTGGAGTATCCAGGGCGATGAGCAGTTCTTC. V is TRBV30 and J is TRBJ2-1; TRBD1 is a possible D gene (5 bases). The CDR3 covers 12 residues. The germline V gene encodes CDR1 GTSNPN and CDR2 SVGIG (reference sequence). Between the trimmed V and J ends, which lost 2 bases and 8 bases, there was a span of 10 bases.